The rows below give T cell receptor beta chains drawn from one sample of a study of sequential checkpoint blockade in melanoma. Profiled with immunoSEQ multiplex PCR; TCRdb holds only in-frame clones, not every one. The sample holds about 25,000 clones, over 60% seen once. Sequenced here: CD8+ T cells sorted from blood (inferred from file names), sampled from a patient given nivolumab and ipilimumab in sequence. These receptor sequences come from a human donor with melanoma. Each CDR3 is given with its conserved first and last residue. The D gene is left open where the match is weak. Size is stated for part of the rows, as once, few or many counts, or as a class when the clone is expanded.

v_gene	j_gene	d_gene	abundance	CDR3aa	CDR3nt
TRBV6-6	TRBJ2-3	-	-	CASRDWGGDTQYF	TGTGCCAGCAGGGACTGGGGTGGGGATACGCAGTATTTT
TRBV4-2	TRBJ2-7	-	-	CASSQAGNSYEQYF	TGTGCCAGCAGCCAAGCGGGAAACTCCTACGAGCAGTACTTC
TRBV9	TRBJ2-7	-	-	CASSVGTGTYEQYF	TGTGCCAGCAGCGTAGGTACAGGGACCTACGAGCAGTACTTC
TRBV13	TRBJ2-1	TRBD2	-	CASSLTGLAGSNEQFF	TGTGCCAGCAGCTTAACGGGACTAGCGGGGAGCAATGAGCAGTTCTTC
TRBV6-6	TRBJ1-1	TRBD1	-	CASSAGGLAEAFF	TGTGCCAGCAGCGCAGGGGGCCTAGCTGAAGCTTTCTTT
TRBV4-3	TRBJ1-3	-	medium-sized	CASSQEQGYSGNTIYF	TGCGCCAGCAGCCAAGAACAGGGCTACTCTGGAAACACCATATATTTT
TRBV7-3	TRBJ2-7	-	-	CASSLTIQGIGEQYF	TGTGCCAGCAGCTTAACTATACAGGGTATCGGGGAGCAGTACTTC
TRBV6-4	TRBJ2-3	TRBD2	few	CASSEVAGTTDTQYF	TGTGCCAGCAGTGAGGTAGCGGGGACCACAGATACGCAGTATTTT
TRBV11-2	TRBJ2-7	-	-	CASSSIQGIYEQYF	TGTGCCAGCAGCTCCATCCAGGGGATCTACGAGCAGTACTTC
TRBV27	TRBJ2-5	TRBD2	few	CASSFGGGAGETQYF	TGTGCCAGCAGTTTCGGCGGGGGGGCCGGGGAGACCCAGTACTTC
TRBV27	TRBJ2-7	TRBD2	-	CASSLALAAEQYF	TGTGCCAGCAGTTTAGCCCTAGCGGCTGAGCAGTACTTC
TRBV28	TRBJ2-6	-	-	CASSFYRSSGANVLTF	TGTGCCAGCAGTTTTTACCGGAGCTCTGGGGCCAACGTCCTGACTTTC
TRBV9	TRBJ2-2	TRBD1	-	CASSGPRTGDTGELFF	TGTGCCAGCAGCGGACCCCGGACAGGGGACACCGGGGAGCTGTTTTTT
TRBV19	TRBJ2-7	TRBD1	-	CASSMGTGGPYEQYF	TGTGCCAGTAGTATGGGGACAGGGGGCCCCTACGAGCAGTACTTC
TRBV18	TRBJ2-1	TRBD2	-	CASSPTSGSYNEQFF	TGTGCCAGCTCACCGACTAGCGGATCCTACAATGAGCAGTTCTTC
TRBV27	TRBJ2-7	-	once	CASSLGGSKLYEQYF	TGTGCCAGCAGCCTGGGCGGGTCGAAGCTATACGAGCAGTACTTC
TRBV28	TRBJ1-5	TRBD1	-	CASSLGQGNQPQHF	TGTGCCAGCAGTTTGGGACAGGGAAATCAGCCCCAGCATTTT
TRBV19	TRBJ1-3	-	-	CASSIGTRGAGNTIYF	TGTGCCAGTAGTATCGGGACTCGGGGAGCTGGAAACACCATATATTTT
TRBV6-5	TRBJ1-1	-	-	CASSYGGTEAFF	TGTGCCAGCAGTTACGGAGGCACTGAAGCTTTCTTT
TRBV13	TRBJ1-1	TRBD1	-	CASSLWGQGNTEAFF	TGTGCCAGCAGCTTATGGGGACAGGGGAACACTGAAGCTTTCTTT
TRBV30	TRBJ1-5	-	-	CAWSAGTPNQPQHF	TGTGCCTGGAGTGCCGGGACACCGAATCAGCCCCAGCATTTT
TRBV19	TRBJ2-7	-	-	CASSPQSGAYEQYF	TGTGCCAGTAGTCCTCAATCAGGGGCCTACGAGCAGTACTTC
TRBV9	TRBJ1-1	-	-	CASSVVSGLMNTEAFF	TGTGCCAGCAGCGTTGTATCGGGACTCATGAACACTGAAGCTTTCTTT
TRBV4-2	TRBJ2-5	TRBD1	few	CASSQGRQGGYETQYF	TGTGCCAGCAGCCAAGGCCGACAGGGTGGATACGAGACCCAGTACTTC
TRBV28	TRBJ2-7	-	-	CASSFWQGSYEQYF	TGTGCCAGCAGTTTTTGGCAGGGAAGCTACGAGCAGTACTTC
TRBV4-3	TRBJ1-1	TRBD1	-	CASSQDHYRGIGTEAFF	TGCGCCAGCAGCCAAGATCACTACAGGGGGATCGGCACTGAAGCTTTCTTT
TRBV28	TRBJ2-2	-	-	CASRAPDSTKGELFF	TGTGCCAGCAGGGCGCCGGACAGTACGAAGGGGGAGCTGTTTTTT
TRBV7-9	TRBJ1-1	TRBD1	-	CASSITQGTTEAFF	TGTGCCAGCAGCATTACACAGGGGACCACTGAAGCTTTCTTT
TRBV4-3	TRBJ2-2	-	once	CASSQNPWGDTGELFF	TGCGCCAGCAGCCAAAACCCATGGGGGGACACCGGGGAGCTGTTTTTT
TRBV5-5	TRBJ2-7	-	-	CASSFRGGDEQYF	TGTGCCAGCAGCTTCAGGGGCGGCGACGAGCAGTACTTC
TRBV4-3	TRBJ1-4	-	-	CASSQVEFDEKLFF	TGCGCCAGCAGCCAAGTCGAGTTTGATGAAAAACTGTTTTTT
TRBV9	TRBJ2-1	TRBD2	-	CASSATSGGAYNEQFF	TGTGCCAGCAGCGCAACTAGCGGGGGGGCATACAATGAGCAGTTCTTC
TRBV28	TRBJ1-1	TRBD1	-	CASSIPGQGWGTEAFF	TGTGCCAGCAGTATCCCGGGACAGGGATGGGGCACTGAAGCTTTCTTT
TRBV2	TRBJ2-7	-	-	CASSDGVLEQYF	TGTGCCAGCAGTGACGGGGTCCTCGAGCAGTACTTC
TRBV13	TRBJ1-3	-	-	CASSPGEPGNTIYF	TGTGCCAGCAGCCCAGGGGAACCTGGAAACACCATATATTTT
TRBV23-1	TRBJ2-7	TRBD2	-	CASSPPSTVRSGTSSYEQYF	TGCGCCAGCAGTCCCCCAAGCACAGTAAGATCCGGGACTAGCTCCTACGAGCAGTACTTC
TRBV19	TRBJ2-3	TRBD1	-	CASSIGDRSDTQYF	TGTGCCAGTAGTATAGGGGACAGGTCAGATACGCAGTATTTT
TRBV27	TRBJ2-7	-	-	CASSPSPSLYEQYF	TGTGCCAGCAGTCCAAGTCCAAGCCTCTACGAGCAGTACTTC
TRBV7-9	TRBJ2-1	-	few	CASSLSGGYNEQFF	TGTGCCAGCAGCTTATCTGGCGGCTACAATGAGCAGTTCTTC
TRBV1	TRBJ2-3	-	few	CTSSHPGLASGTQYF	TGCACCAGCAGCCATCCCGGACTAGCGTCTGGGACGCAGTATTTT
TRBV27	TRBJ1-6	-	-	CASSNAGNSPLHF	TGTGCCAGCAGTAACGCGGGAAATTCACCCCTCCACTTT
TRBV9	TRBJ1-1	TRBD1	-	CASSVAEPDRGKTEAFF	TGTGCCAGCAGCGTAGCAGAACCCGACAGGGGGAAAACTGAAGCTTTCTTT
TRBV5-1	TRBJ2-7	-	once	CASSVTTSLEVYEQYF	TGCGCCAGCAGCGTAACGACTAGTCTCGAAGTCTACGAGCAGTACTTC
TRBV4-1	TRBJ2-7	-	-	CASSQERSWPYEQYF	TGCGCCAGCAGCCAAGAGAGGAGCTGGCCCTACGAGCAGTACTTC
TRBV29-1	TRBJ2-7	-	-	CSASQGTAYEQYF	TGCAGCGCTTCCCAGGGGACCGCCTACGAGCAGTACTTC
TRBV4-1	TRBJ2-7	TRBD1	-	CASSLVTGSYEQYF	TGCGCCAGCAGCCTTGTGACAGGGAGCTACGAGCAGTACTTC
TRBV9	TRBJ2-6	-	-	CASFRANVLTF	TGTGCCAGCTTCAGGGCCAACGTCCTGACTTTC
TRBV4-1	TRBJ2-5	-	-	CASSQDWRGGVGETQYF	TGCGCCAGCAGCCAAGATTGGAGGGGGGGAGTAGGAGAGACCCAGTACTTC
TRBV4-3	TRBJ1-6	-	-	CASSQELGGTGLTLFNSPLHF	TGCGCCAGCAGCCAAGAACTTGGGGGTACAGGGCTTACCCTCTTTAATTCACCCCTCCACTTT
TRBV7-9	TRBJ1-5	-	medium-sized	CASSSILEGNQPQHF	TGTGCCAGCAGCTCGATATTGGAGGGCAATCAGCCCCAGCATTTT
TRBV27	TRBJ2-7	TRBD2	few	CASSPYLAGGLYEQYF	TGTGCCAGCAGTCCCTATCTAGCGGGAGGGTTATACGAGCAGTACTTC
TRBV27	TRBJ1-2	-	-	CASRPHSGGGYTF	TGTGCCAGCAGGCCACACTCAGGAGGCGGCTACACCTTC
TRBV6-4	TRBJ1-2	-	-	CASSGVAGATYGYTF	TGTGCCAGCAGTGGGGTCGCAGGGGCCACCTATGGCTACACCTTC